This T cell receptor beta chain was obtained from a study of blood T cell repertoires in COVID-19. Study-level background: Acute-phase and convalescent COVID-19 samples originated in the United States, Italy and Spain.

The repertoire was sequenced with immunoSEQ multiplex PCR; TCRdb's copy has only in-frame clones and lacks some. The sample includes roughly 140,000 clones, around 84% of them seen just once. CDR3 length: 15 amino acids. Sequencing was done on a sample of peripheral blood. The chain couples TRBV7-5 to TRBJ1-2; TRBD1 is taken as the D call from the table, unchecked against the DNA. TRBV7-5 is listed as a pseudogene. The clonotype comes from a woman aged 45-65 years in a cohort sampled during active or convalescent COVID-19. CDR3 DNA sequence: TGTGCCAGAAGCCTTACGGGACAATTTAACTATGGCTACACCTTC. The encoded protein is CARSLTGQFNYGYTF.